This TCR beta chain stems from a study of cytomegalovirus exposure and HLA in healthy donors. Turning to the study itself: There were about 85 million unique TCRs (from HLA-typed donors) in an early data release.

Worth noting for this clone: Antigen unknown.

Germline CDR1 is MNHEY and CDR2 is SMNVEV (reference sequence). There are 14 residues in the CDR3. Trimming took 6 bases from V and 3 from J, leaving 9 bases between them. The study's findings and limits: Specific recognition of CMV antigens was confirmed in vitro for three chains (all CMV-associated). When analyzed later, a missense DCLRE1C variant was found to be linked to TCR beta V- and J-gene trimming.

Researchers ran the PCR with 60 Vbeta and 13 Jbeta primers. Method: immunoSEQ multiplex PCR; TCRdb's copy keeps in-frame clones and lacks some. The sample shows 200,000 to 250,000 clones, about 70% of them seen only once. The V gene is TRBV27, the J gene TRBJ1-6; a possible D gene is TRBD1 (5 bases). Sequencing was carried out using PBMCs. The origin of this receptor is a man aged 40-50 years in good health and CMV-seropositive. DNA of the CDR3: TGTGCCAGCAGATCGACAGTCTATAATTCACCCCTCCACTTT. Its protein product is CASRSTVYNSPLHF.